Sequencing of this TCR beta chain was carried out in a study of Graves' ophthalmopathy and Graves' hyperthyroidism. V gave up 3 bases and J gave up 1 base; unmatched junction bases: 4. The CDR3 is 15 amino acids. Germline CDR1 is SGDLS and CDR2 is YYNGEE. The study, taken as a whole, reports: Ophthalmopathy versus stable hyperthyroidism: 13-signature model gave 87.88% sensitivity, 65% to 82% specificity.

RNA transcripts served as template for amplifying TCR beta CDR3 sequences. Scientists carried out first-round RT-PCR using HTBI primers and then a second-round multiplex PCR. TCRdb itself ran the multiplex PCR reads through MiXCR, one entry per CDR3 protein. The sample records 650,000 to 800,000 distinct CDR3 sequences, 35% to 45% being singletons. Clinical symptoms, serum thyroxine, TRAb, thyroid ultrasound and orbital computed tomography determined diagnosis. The starting material, about 9.9 ml of fresh peripheral blood, provided the PBMCs. Details on this clonotype: The antigen remains undetermined.

The genes are TRBV9 and TRBJ2-7; 10 bases are shared with TRBD1. This TCR was recovered from an adult man with Graves' ophthalmopathy. The sequencing sample was made of peripheral blood. The CDR3 nucleotides read TGTGCCAGCAGCGAGACAGGGGGCGGGTCCTACGAGCAGTACTTC. Protein product: CASSETGGGSYEQYF.